Shown below are 24 T cell receptor beta chains from a single sample sequenced in a study of T cells after posttransplantation cyclophosphamide. Here immunoSEQ multiplex PCR was the method, and the copy in TCRdb shows in-frame clones only, minus some. The sample contains 9,900 or so clones, around four fifths of which appear only once. Treatment was busulfan-fludarabine conditioning, a marrow graft, and cyclophosphamide on days +3 and +4. This sample comprised PBMCs, obtained 1,700 to 2,000 days after allogeneic stem cell transplant with posttransplant cyclophosphamide. These receptors were obtained from a female patient aged 50-59 years who received an allogeneic stem cell transplant from a related donor, was CMV-positive, and had no GVHD. Some T cells may originate from the graft donor.

The rearrangement joins TRBV7-2 to TRBJ2-1, with 14 bases that match TRBD2. CDR1 and CDR2 from the germline V gene are SGHTA and FQGNSA. The length of the CDR3 is 15 residues. V trimming: 5 bases; J trimming: 9 bases; junction bases outside the gene matches: 6. The CDR3 DNA sequence: TGTGCCAGCAGCCAAGGGACTAGCGGGAGAGTTGAGCAGTTCTTC. Encoded protein: CASSQGTSGRVEQFF.

V gene TRBV5-1 combines with J gene TRBJ2-3; unclear D gene. CDR1 is SGHRS, CDR2 YFSETQ, per germline. The CDR3 runs to 15 residues. The V and J ends lost 6 bases and 1 base respectively, with 15 bases between them. This CDR3 reads CASKEGGFGTDTQYF. The CDR3 bases are TGCGCCAGCAAAGAAGGCGGATTTGGCACAGATACGCAGTATTTT.

The V gene is TRBV5-6, the J gene TRBJ1-3, with D uncertain. V lost 0 bases to trimming and J lost 1 base, with 8 bases between them. CDR3 length: 15 amino acids. Germline V gives CDR1 SGHDT, CDR2 YYEEEE. CDR3 DNA: TGTGCCAGCAGCTTGGGCACGGGGTCTGGAAACACCATATATTTT. The encoded protein is CASSLGTGSGNTIYF.

This clone turned up a few times. The rearrangement uses TRBV30 and TRBJ2-7; D gene uncertain. Looked up from germline, CDR1 is GTSNPN and CDR2 is SVGIG (reference sequence). This CDR3 has 14 amino acids. The germline V and J ends were trimmed by 2 bases and 3 bases, with 14 bases remaining between them. Written as DNA, the CDR3 is TGTGCCTGGAGTCGGCAGCGCCACTTCTACGAGCAGTACTTC. It yields the protein CAWSRQRHFYEQYF.

V usage is TRBV14 and J usage is TRBJ1-1; a possible D gene is TRBD1 (6 bases). The CDR3 extends over 16 amino acids. Per germline, CDR1 SGHDN and CDR2 FVKESK. Trimming pared 0 bases from V and 0 bases from J, leaving 11 bases between. The CDR3 is CASSQDLGHLNTEAFF. The CDR3 DNA reads as TGTGCCAGCAGCCAAGATTTGGGACACTTGAACACTGAAGCTTTCTTT.

The chain is built from TRBV28 and TRBJ2-5; perhaps TRBD2 as D (6 bases). Trimming removed 6 bases from V and 2 bases from J, with 16 bases in between. Germline-derived CDR1 and CDR2 are MDHEN and SYDVKM. This CDR3 has 15 amino acids. The DNA of the CDR3 is TGTGCCAGCAGAGAGGAGGGGAGGCGGCAAGAGACCCAGTACTTC. It codes for CASREEGRRQETQYF.

J is TRBJ2-2 and V is TRBV7-6, with 10 bases aligning to TRBD2. Germline CDR1 SGHVS, CDR2 FNYEAQ. The J segment lost 1 base and the V segment lost 5 bases, leaving 4 bases of the junction unmatched. CDR3 length equals 16 residues. The CDR3 sequence is CASSPRTSGNTGELFF. The DNA of the CDR3 is TGTGCCAGCAGCCCGCGGACTAGCGGGAACACCGGGGAGCTGTTTTTT.

The rearrangement uses TRBV11-3 and TRBJ2-1; 11 bases are a match to TRBD2. Germline V CDR1 and CDR2: SGHNT, YENEEA. CDR3 length: 16 amino acids. Germline trimming cut 4 bases from V and 8 bases from J; bases unmatched to any gene: 10. For the CDR3, the DNA is TGTGCCAGCAGCTCAGTACTAGCGGGAGTTAGCGATGAGCAGTTCTTC. Protein: CASSSVLAGVSDEQFF.

CDR3 region: CASSLMREAPYEQYF. In DNA, the CDR3 is TGTGCCAGCAGCTTGATGCGGGAGGCTCCCTACGAGCAGTACTTC. J is TRBJ2-7 and V is TRBV7-9; 8 bases align to TRBD2. Germline trimming cut 3 bases from V and 2 bases from J; bases unmatched to any gene: 6. The CDR3 runs to 15 residues. Germline CDR1 SEHNR, CDR2 FQNEAQ (reference sequence).

J is TRBJ2-3 and V is TRBV7-8; D remains ambiguous. Germline CDR1 SGHVS, CDR2 FQNEAQ. Trimming removed 1 base at V and 2 bases at J, with 7 bases between. CDR3 length: 14 residues. The CDR3 protein is CASSLELITDTQYF. The CDR3 region has the DNA TGTGCCAGCAGCTTAGAACTAATCACAGATACGCAGTATTTT.

The chain uses TRBV2 and TRBJ2-3; tentative D call: TRBD1 (6 bases). Trimming removed 7 bases from V and 0 bases from J, with 11 bases in between. Germline V lookup: CDR1 SNHLY, CDR2 FYNNEI. This CDR3 spans 14 amino acids. The DNA of the CDR3 is TGTGCCAGCACTGGGACAACAAGCACAGATACGCAGTATTTT. Translated, it gives CASTGTTSTDTQYF.

This clone has more than one count but fewer than ten. The rearrangement joins TRBV4-2 to TRBJ2-6; D is unclear. The CDR3 totals 16 residues. Germline lookup yields CDR1 LGHNA and CDR2 YNFKEQ. Trimming pared 1 base from V and 4 bases from J, leaving 11 bases between. This CDR3 is CASSQAWRSGANVLTF. As DNA, the CDR3 is TGTGCCAGCAGCCAAGCATGGCGGTCCGGGGCCAACGTCCTGACTTTC.

This chain links TRBV7-6 with TRBJ2-7, with TRBD2 matching over 10 bases. V trimming: 5 bases; J trimming: 3 bases; junction bases outside the gene matches: 7. The CDR3 sequence is 15 residues long. Germline V gene data show CDR1 as SGHVS and CDR2 as FNYEAQ. CDR3 sequence: CASSPTTSGLYEQYF. CDR3 DNA sequence: TGTGCCAGCAGCCCTACGACTAGCGGGCTCTACGAGCAGTACTTC.

DNA for the CDR3: TGTGCCAGCTCACTAGGGGGCCGCAGGAACACCGGGGAGCTGTTTTTT. Translation: CASSLGGRRNTGELFF. The chain recombines TRBV18 with TRBJ2-2; 7 bases map to TRBD1. CDR3 length: 16 residues. From germline, CDR1 is KGHSH and CDR2 LQKENI. Trimming removed 4 bases from V and 1 base from J; junction bases left unmatched: 6. Using reference TRBV18 and TRBJ2-2 for the parts outside the CDR3, the full variable domain is NAGVMQNPRHLVRRRGQEARLRCSPMKGHSHVYWYRQLPEEGLKFMVYLQKENIIDESGMPKERFSAEFPKEGPSILRIQQVVRGDSAAYFCASSLGGRRNTGELFFGEGSRLTVL.

The chain has TRBV9 and TRBJ2-5; D is ambiguous. Trimming removed 3 bases at V and 5 bases at J, with 17 bases between. Germline lookup yields CDR1 SGDLS and CDR2 YYNGEE. The CDR3 extends over 15 amino acids. CDR3 sequence: CASSAFNGRSETQYF. As DNA, the CDR3 is TGTGCCAGCAGCGCCTTCAACGGTCGGTCGGAGACCCAGTACTTC. Drawing the rest from reference TRBV9 and TRBJ2-5, the complete variable domain is DSGVTQTPKHLITATGQRVTLRCSPRSGDLSVYWYQQSLDQGLQFLIQYYNGEERAKGNILERFSAQQFPDLHSELNLSSLELGDSALYFCASSAFNGRSETQYFGPGTRLLVL.

The chain links TRBV19 to TRBJ1-1; 7 nucleotides agree with TRBD1. This CDR3 contains 17 residues. Germline loops: CDR1 LNHDA, CDR2 SQIVND (reference sequence). V was pared by 4 bases and J by 4 bases, with 15 bases of the junction left unmatched. The CDR3 nucleotides are TGTGCCAGTAGTAACTATCGTCGGACAGGCGCTTTCACTGAAGCTTTCTTT. Encoded protein: CASSNYRRTGAFTEAFF.

The CDR3 is CSVEEVGGSSSYNEQFF. The CDR3 DNA reads as TGCAGCGTTGAAGAGGTCGGAGGTTCGAGCTCCTACAATGAGCAGTTCTTC. The chain couples TRBV29-1 to TRBJ2-1; tentatively, D is TRBD2 (5 bases). Germline lookup yields CDR1 SQVTM and CDR2 ANQGSEA. Deletions cut 0 bases from V and 0 bases from J, with 15 bases between. The CDR3 is 17 residues long.

This clone was counted between two and nine times. This chain uses TRBV7-3 with TRBJ2-7, with D unresolved. Per germline, CDR1 SGHTA and CDR2 FQGTGA. Trimming stripped 5 bases from V and 6 bases from J, with 8 bases between. This CDR3 region has 11 residues. CDR3 DNA sequence: TGTGCCAGCAGCCGCGCCGGCGAGCAGTACTTC. Translation: CASSRAGEQYF.

This clone has a single count. The J gene is TRBJ1-6, the V gene TRBV10-3; TRBD1 matches 7 bases. CDR1 ENHRY and CDR2 SYGVKD come from the germline V gene. The CDR3 is 13 amino acids. Trimming cost V 11 bases and J 9 bases; bases outside gene matches: 10. CDR3 in amino acids: CAVTGDWVSPLHF. CDR3 nucleotide sequence: TGTGCCGTAACAGGGGATTGGGTTTCACCCCTCCACTTT.

The V call is TRBV5-1, the J call TRBJ2-4; perhaps TRBD2 as D (7 bases). Trimming removed 4 bases from V and 8 bases from J, with 16 bases in between. CDR1 and CDR2 from the germline V gene are SGHRS and YFSETQ. The CDR3 consists of 14 residues. CDR3 sequence (DNA): TGCGCCAGCAGCCGGGGGGACATGTCTGACATTCAGTACTTC. As protein: CASSRGDMSDIQYF.

This chain joins TRBV27 and TRBJ1-1; perhaps TRBD1 as D (6 bases). CDR3 length: 14 amino acids. Deletions cut 5 bases from V and 0 bases from J, with 10 bases between. Germline V gene lookup returns CDR1 MNHEY and CDR2 SMNVEV (reference sequence). This CDR3 is CASSPTGMNTEAFF. The CDR3 bases are TGTGCCAGCAGTCCGACAGGAATGAACACTGAAGCTTTCTTT.

The chain uses TRBV7-9 and TRBJ1-5; 7 bases fit TRBD1. Trimming removed 4 bases from V and 7 bases from J; junction bases left unmatched: 4. This CDR3 is built from 13 residues. The germline V gene encodes CDR1 SEHNR and CDR2 FQNEAQ (reference sequence). Written as DNA, the CDR3 is TGTGCCAGCAGCTCGGGACAGCTCCAGCCCCAGCATTTT. It codes for CASSSGQLQPQHF.

The V call is TRBV19, the J call TRBJ1-4; weak D call: TRBD1 (6 bases). V was pared by 10 bases and J by 3 bases, with 12 bases between. The length of the CDR3 is 13 residues. CDR1 and CDR2 from the germline V gene are LNHDA and SQIVND (reference sequence). The CDR3 DNA follows: TGTGCCACCTTTGACAGGTCTAATGAAAAACTGTTTTTT. Protein: CATFDRSNEKLFF.

The genes are TRBV9 and TRBJ1-1, with D unclear. Germline V lookup: CDR1 SGDLS, CDR2 YYNGEE. Deletions cut 2 bases from V and 3 bases from J, with 11 bases between. This CDR3 spans 14 amino acids. The CDR3 here is CASSVDRADTEAFF. The CDR3 DNA is TGTGCCAGCAGCGTGGACCGAGCGGACACTGAAGCTTTCTTT.